Relative to its sample, the clone carrying this TCR beta chain is medium-sized (0.01 to 0.1%). Losses at the gene ends were 5 bases for V and 5 bases for J; bases not matched to a gene: 6. The CDR3 consists of 14 residues. The V gene's germline CDR1 is SEHNR and CDR2 FQNEAQ (reference sequence). In the original analysis: Estimation of nucleated cell counts relied on the amplification of reference gene primers. Generated by immunoSEQ multiplex PCR, the TCRdb table keeps only in-frame clones and is missing some. The D gene and trimming were derived from the DNA, and the V and J assignments and clone size from that table. The sample consists of fewer than 100,000 clones, roughly 85% of them appearing once. The source of the sample is a study of blood T cell repertoires in COVID-19. Study-level background: From the United States, Italy and Spain came samples of acute and convalescent COVID-19. From T cells, B-cell-depleted T cells, or PBMCs came the material, which was cDNA or gDNA.

This clonotype was obtained from a man aged 55 to 70 with acute or convalescent COVID-19. The specimen was peripheral blood. This chain connects TRBV7-9 to TRBJ1-5; 7 bases line up with TRBD1. The CDR3 region is CASSRDRADQPQHF. CDR3 nucleotides: TGTGCCAGCAGCCGTGACAGGGCCGATCAGCCCCAGCATTTT. The full variable domain, its missing parts supplied by reference TRBV7-9 and TRBJ1-5, is DTGVSQNPRHKITKRGQNVTFRCDPISEHNRLYWYRQTLGQGPEFLTYFQNEAQLEKSRLLSDRFSAERPKGSFSTLEIQRTEQGDSAMYLCASSRDRADQPQHFGDGTRLSIL.